Each of the 15 T cell receptor beta chains below was sequenced from the same sample in a study of cytomegalovirus exposure and HLA in healthy donors. The PCR was carried out with 60 Vbeta primers and 13 Jbeta primers. Method: immunoSEQ multiplex PCR; TCRdb's copy keeps in-frame clones and lacks some. The sample has 150,000 to 200,000 clones; about 80% are singletons. The sequenced sample was PBMCs. The receptor source for this set is a middle-aged woman in good health and CMV-seronegative.

A single count supports this clone. V usage is TRBV30 and J usage is TRBJ1-5; D is perhaps TRBD1 (5 bases). The CDR3 is made up of 14 amino acids. Trimming took 0 bases from V and 7 from J, leaving 13 bases between them. The germline CDR1 and CDR2 sequences are GTSNPN and SVGIG (reference sequence). The CDR3 protein is CAWSVKGAFQPQHF. The CDR3 DNA follows: TGTGCCTGGAGTGTAAAAGGGGCGTTCCAGCCCCAGCATTTT.

The V call is TRBV6-6, the J call TRBJ2-1, with 8 bases lining up with TRBD2. Germline trimming cut 1 base from V and 8 bases from J; bases unmatched to any gene: 7. The CDR3 has 15 amino acids. Per the germline V gene, CDR1 is MNHNY and CDR2 is SVGAGI (reference sequence). The CDR3 sequence is CASSYWPAGVHEQFF. The CDR3 DNA sequence: TGTGCCAGCAGTTACTGGCCAGCGGGAGTGCATGAGCAGTTCTTC.

This clone was observed once. This sequence joins TRBV5-6 and TRBJ2-7; TRBD1 matches 9 bases. J gave up 3 bases and V 3 bases, and 1 base lay outside the gene matches. The CDR3 totals 13 residues. The V gene's germline CDR1 is SGHDT and CDR2 YYEEEE. The CDR3 here is CASSSDRGYEQYF. The CDR3 nucleotides read TGTGCCAGCAGCTCGGACAGGGGCTACGAGCAGTACTTC.

V is TRBV30 and J is TRBJ1-1; a weak D match, TRBD1 (5 bases). Germline V gene sequence: CDR1 GTSNPN, CDR2 SVGIG (reference sequence). The CDR3 totals 12 residues. Trimming cost V 1 base and J 4 bases, with 7 bases left between them. The CDR3 DNA follows: TGTGCCTGGAGTGACGGGGGCACTGAAGCTTTCTTT. Translation gives CAWSDGGTEAFF.

Concerning this clone: At one boundary the junction diverges from the germline segment, which might be a read error. The chain carries TRBV7-7 and TRBJ2-5; 14 bases line up with TRBD2. CDR1 and CDR2 from the germline V gene are SSHAT and FNYEAQ (reference sequence). The CDR3 runs to 16 residues. The CDR3 sequence is CASTLGTSGGQETQYF. The DNA of the CDR3 is TGTGCTAGCACCCTCGGGACTAGCGGGGGACAAGAGACCCAGTACTTC.

The chain is built from TRBV19 and TRBJ1-5, with 10 bases that match TRBD1. This CDR3 has 16 amino acids. Germline values: CDR1 LNHDA, CDR2 SQIVND (reference sequence). V lost 7 bases and J lost 1; bases outside the gene matches: 7. Written as DNA, the CDR3 is TGTGCCAGTAAAATCCTGGGACAGGGGAGCAATCAGCCCCAGCATTTT. It is translated as CASKILGQGSNQPQHF. The full variable domain, with the rest looked up from reference TRBV19 and TRBJ1-5, is DGGITQSPKYLFRKEGQNVTLSCEQNLNHDAMYWYRQDPGQGLRLIYYSQIVNDFQKGDIAEGYSVSREKKESFPLTVTSAQKNPTAFYLCASKILGQGSNQPQHFGDGTRLSIL.

The J gene is TRBJ1-5, the V gene TRBV5-5, with 8 bases aligning to TRBD1. This CDR3 is built from 14 residues. V dropped 4 bases and J dropped 4; count of bases not matched to a gene: 4. CDR1 SGHKS and CDR2 YYEKEE come from the germline V gene (reference sequence). For the CDR3, the DNA is TGTGCCAGCAGCCAGACAGGGGCGAATCAGCCCCAGCATTTT. This sequence encodes CASSQTGANQPQHF.

V is TRBV4-3 and J is TRBJ2-7; the match to TRBD1 covers 9 bases. CDR1 LGHNA and CDR2 YSLEER come from the germline V gene. This CDR3 is built from 21 residues. V dropped 0 bases and J dropped 3; count of bases not matched to a gene: 21. The CDR3, as DNA: TGCGCCAGCAGCCAAGATATGAACGGGGACAGGGTGGGAATCGGAGTCTACGAGCAGTACTTC. This translates into CASSQDMNGDRVGIGVYEQYF.

This chain's CDR3 is CASSWRQGLSTNEKLFF. In nucleotides, the CDR3 is TGTGCCAGCAGCTGGAGACAGGGACTCTCAACTAATGAAAAACTGTTTTTT. The chain carries TRBV7-2 and TRBJ1-4; 7 bases agree with TRBD1. The V gene's germline CDR1 is SGHTA and CDR2 FQGNSA. The CDR3 has 17 residues. Germline trimming cut 4 bases from V and 0 bases from J; bases unmatched to any gene: 8.

The V and J genes are TRBV29-1 and TRBJ2-7, with TRBD2 identical over 10 bases. The length of the CDR3 is 16 residues. The germline gives CDR1 SQVTM, CDR2 ANQGSEA. V gave up 1 base and J gave up 3 bases; unmatched junction bases: 9. The CDR3 nucleotides read TGCAGCGTTGAAGCCGGCACTAGCGGGACCCGCTACGAGCAGTACTTC. This gives the protein CSVEAGTSGTRYEQYF.

CDR3 bases: TGTGCCAGCAGCCCCGGACTAGTTGGCGGGGAGCTGTTTTTT. It encodes CASSPGLVGGELFF. The V gene is TRBV7-3, the J gene TRBJ2-2; 7 positions match TRBD2. The CDR3 loop spans 14 amino acids. The V and J ends lost 5 bases and 7 bases, in that order; junction bases with no gene match: 7. CDR1 SGHTA and CDR2 FQGTGA come from the germline V gene.

The chain combines TRBV13 with TRBJ2-1; D is unresolved. The CDR3 is 11 residues long. In germline, CDR1 is PRHDT, CDR2 FYEKMQ (reference sequence). Trimming shortened V by 4 bases and J by 7 bases, and 5 bases separated the two germline ends. This chain's CDR3 is CASSSRNEQFF. The CDR3, as DNA: TGTGCCAGCAGCTCTCGTAATGAGCAGTTCTTC.

The V and J genes are TRBV7-8 and TRBJ2-7, with TRBD2 matching 10 bases. V lost 5 bases, J lost 2 bases, and 3 bases stayed unmatched. The V gene's germline CDR1 is SGHVS and CDR2 FQNEAQ. The CDR3 covers 14 residues. The CDR3 sequence is CASSEREGPYEQYF. The CDR3, as DNA: TGTGCCAGCAGCGAGCGGGAGGGACCCTACGAGCAGTACTTC.

This chain connects TRBV19 to TRBJ2-1; tentative D call: TRBD2 (6 bases). Trimming took 7 bases from V and 9 from J, leaving 22 bases between them. This CDR3 comprises 15 residues. The germline CDR1 and CDR2 sequences are LNHDA and SQIVND (reference sequence). CDR3 residues: CASIPTGGPDSEQFF. DNA of the CDR3: TGTGCCAGTATTCCCACCGGAGGGCCGGATAGTGAGCAGTTCTTC.

This rearrangement joins TRBV18 to TRBJ1-4; maybe TRBD1 (6 bases). The germline V gene encodes CDR1 KGHSH and CDR2 LQKENI. The V end lost 2 bases, the J end lost 8 bases, and 15 bases lay between the germline ends. This CDR3 region has 15 residues. CDR3 in DNA: TGTGCCAGCTCACCATTACAGGGAAAGGGGGAAAAACTGTTTTTT. It yields the protein CASSPLQGKGEKLFF.